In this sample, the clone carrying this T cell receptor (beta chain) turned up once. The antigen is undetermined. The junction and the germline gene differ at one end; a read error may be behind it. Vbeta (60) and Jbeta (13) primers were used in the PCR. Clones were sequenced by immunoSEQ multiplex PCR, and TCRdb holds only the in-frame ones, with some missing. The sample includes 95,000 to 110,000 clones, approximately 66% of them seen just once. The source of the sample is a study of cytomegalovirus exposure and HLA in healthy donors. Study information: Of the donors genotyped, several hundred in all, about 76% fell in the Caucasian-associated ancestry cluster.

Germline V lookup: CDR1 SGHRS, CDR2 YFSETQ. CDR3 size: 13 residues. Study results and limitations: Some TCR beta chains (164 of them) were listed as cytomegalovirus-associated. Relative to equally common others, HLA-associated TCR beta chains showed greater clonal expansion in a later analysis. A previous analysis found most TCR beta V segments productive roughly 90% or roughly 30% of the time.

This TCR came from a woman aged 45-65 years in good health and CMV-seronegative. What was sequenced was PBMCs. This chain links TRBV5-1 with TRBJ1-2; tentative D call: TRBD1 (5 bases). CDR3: CASSYSDQGQLAF. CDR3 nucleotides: TGCGCCAGCAGCTATTCCGACCAGGGCCAGCTTGCCTTC.